The 22 T cell receptor beta chains given below trace back to one sample, sequenced in a study of identifying expanded T cells in peripheral blood. Sequencing was performed with immunoSEQ multiplex PCR; in TCRdb, only in-frame clones are kept and a portion is missing. The sample yields roughly 56,000 clones, approximately 83% seen once. The sample was blood. These receptors were taken from a person aged 18-70 years in good health.

CDR3 loop: CAWKVKGTNTIYF. The CDR3 DNA follows: TGTGCCTGGAAGGTTAAAGGGACCAACACCATATATTTT. J is TRBJ1-3 and V is TRBV30; possible D gene TRBD1, 5 bases. Trimming removed 4 bases at V and 7 bases at J, with 14 bases between. CDR1 is GTSNPN, CDR2 SVGIG, per germline (reference sequence). There are 13 residues in the CDR3.

This clone was counted once. This rearrangement joins TRBV20-1 to TRBJ1-2; unclear D gene. The germline gives CDR1 DFQATT, CDR2 SNEGSKA (reference sequence). V dropped 2 bases and J dropped 8 bases, with 9 bases sitting between them. The CDR3 extends over 11 amino acids. Written as DNA, the CDR3 is TGCAGTGCTAGACGAGAAGAAGGCTACACCTTC. Translated, it gives CSARREEGYTF.

This clone has only a few counts. V usage is TRBV21-1 and J usage is TRBJ2-3; TRBD2, the table's D call, was not compared with the DNA. TRBV21-1 is labeled a pseudogene. This CDR3 comprises 16 residues. The CDR3 coding sequence is TGTGCCAGCAGCAAAGATAGGAGCGGGAGGCCAGATACGCAGTATTTT. Protein: CASSKDRSGRPDTQYF.

The chain couples TRBV19 to TRBJ1-1, with D uncertain. Trimming removed 6 bases at V and 2 bases at J, with 10 bases between. The CDR3 has 13 residues. Germline CDR1 reads LNHDA; CDR2 reads SQIVND (reference sequence). This CDR3 reads CASRTTGNTEAFF. The CDR3 DNA reads TGTGCCAGTAGGACAACTGGAAACACTGAAGCTTTCTTT.

The CDR3 DNA sequence: TGCGCCAGCAGCCGAGGACAGGGCGGCACAGATACGCAGTATTTT. Amino acids: CASSRGQGGTDTQYF. The gene calls are TRBV5-1 and TRBJ2-3; the match to TRBD1 covers 8 bases. The CDR3 is 15 amino acids. The germline V gene encodes CDR1 SGHRS and CDR2 YFSETQ. After removal of 4 bases from V and 1 base from J, the junction contained 5 bases not matched to a gene.

The chain employs TRBV7-8 and TRBJ2-7, with 7 bases aligning to TRBD2. The germline CDR1 and CDR2 sequences are SGHVS and FQNEAQ. V shed 2 bases and J 0 bases; nucleotides not matched to a gene: 7. The CDR3 runs 16 residues. The CDR3 spells CASSLTSGARSYEQYF. Written as DNA, the CDR3 is TGTGCCAGCAGCTTAACCAGCGGGGCTCGCTCCTACGAGCAGTACTTC.

The CDR3 DNA follows: TGTGCCAGCAGCGTAGTCCCCAACCGACTAGCGGGGACCGGGGAGCTGTTTTTT. It translates to CASSVVPNRLAGTGELFF. The chain recombines TRBV9 with TRBJ2-2, with 11 bases aligning to TRBD2. The CDR3 runs 18 residues. CDR1 SGDLS and CDR2 YYNGEE come from the germline V gene. The V gene end was trimmed by 0 bases and the J gene end by 5 bases; junction bases not matched to a gene: 9.

The rearrangement links TRBV6-5 to TRBJ2-1; 8 positions match TRBD1. V gave up 2 bases and J gave up 7 bases; unmatched junction bases: 7. The CDR3 is 15 residues long. The germline V gene encodes CDR1 MNHEY and CDR2 SVGAGI. Written as DNA, the CDR3 is TGTGCCAGCAGTTACGGGCAGGGGGCGGTAAATGAGCAGTTCTTC. Its protein product is CASSYGQGAVNEQFF.

The chain uses TRBV18 and TRBJ2-1; TRBD1 or TRBD2 may be the D gene (5 bases each). Germline loops: CDR1 KGHSH, CDR2 LQKENI. The CDR3 totals 13 residues. V was trimmed by 3 bases and J by 6 bases, leaving 9 bases between them. In DNA, the CDR3 is TGTGCCAGCTCACCGGGACGAATCAATGAGCAGTTCTTC. Protein product: CASSPGRINEQFF. Looking up the rest from reference TRBV18 and TRBJ2-1 gives the full variable domain: NAGVMQNPRHLVRRRGQEARLRCSPMKGHSHVYWYRQLPEEGLKFMVYLQKENIIDESGMPKERFSAEFPKEGPSILRIQQVVRGDSAAYFCASSPGRINEQFFGPGTRLTVL.

This clone showed up just a few times. V is TRBV14 and J is TRBJ1-3; D remains ambiguous. The CDR3 covers 13 residues. V lost 4 bases to trimming and J lost 8 bases, with 12 bases between them. In germline, CDR1 is SGHDN, CDR2 FVKESK. As DNA, the CDR3 is TGTGCCAGCAGCCCGAGGCATGGGGACACCATATATTTT. Residues: CASSPRHGDTIYF.

The chain links TRBV7-2 to TRBJ2-6; no firm D call. The germline V gene encodes CDR1 SGHTA and CDR2 FQGNSA. V gave up 3 bases and J gave up 0 bases, with 12 bases separating them. This CDR3 is 17 amino acids long. For the CDR3, the DNA is TGTGCCAGCAGCTTCAAGCAAGCCCTCTCTGGGGCCAACGTCCTGACTTTC. Translating it yields CASSFKQALSGANVLTF.

The chain employs TRBV6-5 and TRBJ1-4; tentative D call: TRBD1 (5 bases). Germline V gene data show CDR1 as MNHEY and CDR2 as SVGAGI. There are 12 residues in the CDR3. The CDR3 nucleotides are TGTGGGGCGGGGACTAATCGGGAAAAACTGTTTTTT. Its protein is CGAGTNREKLFF.

The chain carries TRBV7-6 and TRBJ2-3; 8 nucleotides match TRBD1. The CDR3 length is 14 residues. Trimming took 4 bases from V and 7 from J; bases not matched to a gene: 7. Germline V gene sequence: CDR1 SGHVS, CDR2 FNYEAQ. The CDR3 region has the DNA TGTGCCAGCAGCTACAAACAGGGGGGAAATACGCAGTATTTT. This sequence encodes CASSYKQGGNTQYF.

This chain connects TRBV11-2 to TRBJ1-1, with D possibly TRBD1 on 6 matching bases. The germline V gene encodes CDR1 SGHAT and CDR2 FQNNGV. V was pared by 6 bases and J by 0 bases, with 11 bases between. This CDR3 spans 14 amino acids. CDR3 loop: CASRGAGLNTEAFF. CDR3 DNA sequence: TGTGCCAGCAGGGGGGCAGGGTTGAACACTGAAGCTTTCTTT.

V gene TRBV19 combines with J gene TRBJ2-7; 7 bases line up with TRBD2. V lost 8 bases and J lost 5; bases outside the gene matches: 3. The CDR3 runs to 11 residues. Germline CDR1 is LNHDA and CDR2 is SQIVND (reference sequence). CDR3 DNA sequence: TGTGCCAGTCAGGGAGGGCACGAGCAGTACTTC. Translated, it gives CASQGGHEQYF.

The chain couples TRBV30 to TRBJ2-6; tentative D call: TRBD1 (6 bases). Germline V gene data show CDR1 as GTSNPN and CDR2 as SVGIG (reference sequence). Trimming removed 0 bases from V and 3 bases from J, with 12 bases in between. The CDR3 sequence is 16 residues long. The CDR3 region is CAWSVQGGGGANVLTF. The CDR3 region has the DNA TGTGCCTGGAGTGTACAGGGTGGAGGTGGGGCCAACGTCCTGACTTTC.

The V call is TRBV9, the J call TRBJ2-3; 7 bases are a match to TRBD2. The ends lost 0 bases at V and 3 bases at J; junction bases unmatched: 4. There are 15 residues in the CDR3. Germline V gene lookup returns CDR1 SGDLS and CDR2 YYNGEE. The CDR3 nucleotides are TGTGCCAGCAGCGTAGGATCGGGGGGAACAGATACGCAGTATTTT. Its protein product is CASSVGSGGTDTQYF.

The V gene is TRBV19, the J gene TRBJ1-1; 9 nucleotides align to TRBD1. CDR1 LNHDA and CDR2 SQIVND come from the germline V gene (reference sequence). This CDR3 is built from 15 residues. J lost 1 base, V lost 6 bases, and 6 bases had no gene match. This CDR3 is CASRRTGEGNTEAFF. In nucleotides, the CDR3 is TGTGCCAGTAGGAGGACAGGGGAGGGGAACACTGAAGCTTTCTTT.

The sample holds a few counts of this clone. The V gene is TRBV5-1, the J gene TRBJ1-1; tentatively, D is TRBD1 (5 bases). Germline V CDR1 and CDR2: SGHRS, YFSETQ. The V end was cut by 5 bases, the J end by 0 bases, with 8 bases between. The CDR3 extends over 13 amino acids. The CDR3, as DNA: TGCGCCAGCAGGGTGGGGGTGAACACTGAAGCTTTCTTT. Protein: CASRVGVNTEAFF. Full variable domain (remainder filled in from reference TRBV5-1 and TRBJ1-1): KAGVTQTPRYLIKTRGQQVTLSCSPISGHRSVSWYQQTPGQGLQFLFEYFSETQRNKGNFPGRFSGRQFSNSRSEMNVSTLELGDSALYLCASRVGVNTEAFFGQGTRLTVV.

This clone occurred once. V and J are TRBV19 and TRBJ2-3; 12 bases map to TRBD2. Germline V gives CDR1 LNHDA, CDR2 SQIVND (reference sequence). CDR3 size: 15 residues. With V trimmed by 7 bases and J by 1 base, 3 bases remained unmatched. The CDR3 reads CASKRTSGGTDTQYF. The DNA of the CDR3 is TGTGCCAGTAAGAGGACTAGCGGGGGCACAGATACGCAGTATTTT.

The chain carries TRBV19 and TRBJ2-3; D is unresolved. Per the germline V gene, CDR1 is LNHDA and CDR2 is SQIVND (reference sequence). The CDR3 has 13 residues. Trimming cost V 5 bases and J 6 bases, with 12 bases left between them. The CDR3 DNA reads TGTGCCAGTAGTGAGATACGAGCCGATACGCAGTATTTT. Its protein product is CASSEIRADTQYF.

This rearrangement joins TRBV5-4 to TRBJ1-2; 7 nucleotides align to TRBD1. Germline V CDR1 and CDR2: SGHNT, YYREEE (reference sequence). CDR3 length: 14 residues. The V gene end was trimmed by 4 bases and the J gene end by 8 bases; junction bases not matched to a gene: 11. The CDR3 bases are TGTGCCAGCAGCGCTACGACAGGGTCGAGGGGCTACACCTTC. Amino acids: CASSATTGSRGYTF.